This is a list of T cell receptor beta chains from one sample in a study of shared clonotypes between healthy human individuals. The data were produced by immunoSEQ multiplex PCR, yet TCRdb's version contains in-frame clones alone and is incomplete. The repertoire consists of about 1 million clones, with roughly 80% occurring once and the leading ten covering less than 1.5%. The sequenced sample consisted of memory CD4+ T cells sorted from blood. These receptors were taken from a man aged 18 to 29 in good health. CDR3s include the opening cysteine and the closing phenylalanine or tryptophan. Fields, in order: V gene, clone size, J gene, D gene, CDR3 DNA, CDR3 protein. D genes are given only for firm matches. A clone size is listed for some rows: how often the clone was seen (once, few, many), or a class if it is expanded.

>TRBV30|once|TRBJ2-4|TRBD2
TGTGCCTGGAGTATGGGAGGGAACATTCAGTATTTC
CAWSMGGNIQYF
>TRBV5-1|NA|TRBJ2-5|NA
TGCGCCAGCAGCTTCCAGGACGGGGCCGAAGAGACCCAGTACTTC
CASSFQDGAEETQYF
>TRBV10-2|NA|TRBJ2-2|NA
TGCGCCAGCAGTCCGAGGGTTGGCGGGGAGCTGTTTTTT
CASSPRVGGELFF
>TRBV2|NA|TRBJ2-3|TRBD2
TGTGCCAGCAGTGGCGTCGGGTGGACTAGCAGTTACACAGATACGCAGTATTTT
CASSGVGWTSSYTDTQYF
>TRBV4-3|NA|TRBJ2-3|NA
TGCGCCAGCAGCCTGGGGGGTAGTGGGGGCCTGACAGATACGCAGTATTTT
CASSLGGSGGLTDTQYF
>TRBV30|NA|TRBJ2-3|NA
TGTGCCTGGAGTGTTTGGGTAGATACGCAGTATTTT
CAWSVWVDTQYF
>TRBV21-1|few|TRBJ1-2|NA
TGTGCCAGCAGCGCAGGGAGGGACTATGGCTACACCTTC
CASSAGRDYGYTF
>TRBV7-8|NA|TRBJ2-3|NA
TGTGCCAGCAGCTTAGTGGGCGGCGGGAGCACAGATACGCAGTATTTT
CASSLVGGGSTDTQYF
>TRBV19|once|TRBJ1-6|TRBD1
TGTGCCAGTAGTTTCGACAGGGGCAATTCACCCCTCCACTTT
CASSFDRGNSPLHF
>TRBV5-1|once|TRBJ2-3|NA
TGCGCCAGCAGCCCTACTAGCGATACGCAGTATTTT
CASSPTSDTQYF
>TRBV7-2|NA|TRBJ2-2|TRBD2
TGTGCCAGCAGCCCCCTTAGCGGGGGGAACACCGGGGAGCTGTTTTTT
CASSPLSGGNTGELFF
>TRBV28|many|TRBJ1-6|NA
TGTGCCAGCAGCCCGAGAAGGGGAGGGGTTTCACCCCTCCACTTT
CASSPRRGGVSPLHF
>TRBV6-4|NA|TRBJ2-7|TRBD2
TGTGCCAGCAGACTCGGATTAGCGGGAGGGGGCTACGAGCAGTACTTC
CASRLGLAGGGYEQYF
>TRBV10-2|few|TRBJ1-3|NA
TGCGCCAGCAGTGAGGGAGGGGGAGGAAACACCATATATTTT
CASSEGGGGNTIYF
>TRBV16|NA|TRBJ1-1|NA
TGTGCCAGCAGCCAATTGTGGGGGGTGAACACTGAAGCTTTCTTT
CASSQLWGVNTEAFF
>TRBV4-3|NA|TRBJ2-2|TRBD2
TGCGCCAGCAGCCAGGTCTTGAGCGGGGCAGCGAACACCGGGGAGCTGTTTTTT
CASSQVLSGAANTGELFF
>TRBV19|few|TRBJ1-3|NA
TGTGCCAGTAGTATGGGTGGACTGGGAAACACCATATATTTT
CASSMGGLGNTIYF
>TRBV18|NA|TRBJ2-7|TRBD2
TGTGCCAGCTCCCCCAGAGGGACTAGCGACTACGAGCAGTACTTC
CASSPRGTSDYEQYF
>TRBV11-1|NA|TRBJ2-4|NA
TGTGCCAGCAGCAGTTCGGGACAAAGTATTCAGTACTTC
CASSSSGQSIQYF
>TRBV6-6|NA|TRBJ1-2|NA
TGTGCCAGCAGTCAAGGGGGGCAACGGGGCTACACCTTC
CASSQGGQRGYTF
>TRBV5-6|NA|TRBJ2-7|TRBD1
TGTGCCAGCAGCCCCGGACAGGTCGAGCAGTACTTC
CASSPGQVEQYF
>TRBV7-2|NA|TRBJ2-3|NA
TGTGCCAGCACCGAATCCGGTCTCCCGGGAGATACGCAGTATTTT
CASTESGLPGDTQYF
>TRBV20-1|NA|TRBJ1-3|NA
TGCAGTGCTGGCGAAAACACCATATATTTT
CSAGENTIYF
>TRBV28|NA|TRBJ2-3|TRBD2
TGTGCCAGCAGTGATAGCGGGAAATCCTCCGGGCCGCAGTATTTT
CASSDSGKSSGPQYF
>TRBV7-8|NA|TRBJ2-6|TRBD1
TGTGCCACCCCCAACACAGGGGGCGGCTCTGGGGCCAACGTCCTGACTTTC
CATPNTGGGSGANVLTF
>TRBV4-3|once|TRBJ2-5|TRBD1
TGCGCCAGCAGCCCGACCGACAGGGGTCGCCAAGAGACCCAGTACTTC
CASSPTDRGRQETQYF
>TRBV27|NA|TRBJ1-3|NA
TGTGCCAGCCGTTCGGACTTGGCTGGAAACACCATATATTTT
CASRSDLAGNTIYF
>TRBV7-2|few|TRBJ1-1|NA
TGTGCCAGCAGCTTACGGGGGACTGAAGCTTTCTTT
CASSLRGTEAFF
>TRBV19|NA|TRBJ2-3|NA
TGTGCCAGTGCAGGGAGTGGCACAGATACGCAGTATTTT
CASAGSGTDTQYF
>TRBV29-1|NA|TRBJ1-1|NA
TGCAGCGTTGAAGTGGGGGGGAGGGAATGGGAAGCTTTCTTT
CSVEVGGREWEAFF
>TRBV29-1|NA|TRBJ2-3|TRBD2
TGCAGCGTTGAAGGGACGGCTAGCGGGGGGTCGACAGATACGCAGTATTTT
CSVEGTASGGSTDTQYF
>TRBV18|NA|TRBJ1-6|NA
TGTGCCAGCTCCCAGCGGGCTGCGGGGCAAAATTCACCCCTCCACTTT
CASSQRAAGQNSPLHF
>TRBV7-9|NA|TRBJ2-3|TRBD2
TGTGCCAGCAGCTTAAGTCTAGCGGGCTCCGATACGCAGTATTTT
CASSLSLAGSDTQYF
>TRBV10-3|NA|TRBJ1-1|TRBD1
TGTGCCATCAGTCAGGGGGCGCTAGAGGGCACTGAAGCTTTCTTT
CAISQGALEGTEAFF
>TRBV9|NA|TRBJ2-7|TRBD1
TGTGCCAGCAGCGCTGACAGGGCCTACGAGCAGTACTTC
CASSADRAYEQYF